This TCR beta chain came from a study of CD8 T cells in Susac syndrome. With random hexamers, 0.5 to 1 ug RNA was reverse transcribed. TCRdb reprocessed the immunoSEQ multiplex PCR reads via MiXCR and lists one record per CDR3 protein. The sample includes 53,000 or so distinct CDR3 sequences, roughly 93% of them seen just once. A few counts support this clonotype. V trimming: 3 bases; J trimming: 6 bases; junction bases outside the gene matches: 9. Per germline, CDR1 SGDLS and CDR2 YYNGEE. The CDR3 totals 15 residues. The chain couples TRBV9 to TRBJ2-7; 10 bases align to TRBD2. This clonotype was sampled from a human donor in good health. Sequenced sample: CD8+ T cells from PBMCs. CDR3: CASSGRPGTSVEQYF. For the CDR3, the DNA is TGTGCCAGCAGCGGGAGGCCCGGGACTAGCGTCGAGCAGTACTTC.